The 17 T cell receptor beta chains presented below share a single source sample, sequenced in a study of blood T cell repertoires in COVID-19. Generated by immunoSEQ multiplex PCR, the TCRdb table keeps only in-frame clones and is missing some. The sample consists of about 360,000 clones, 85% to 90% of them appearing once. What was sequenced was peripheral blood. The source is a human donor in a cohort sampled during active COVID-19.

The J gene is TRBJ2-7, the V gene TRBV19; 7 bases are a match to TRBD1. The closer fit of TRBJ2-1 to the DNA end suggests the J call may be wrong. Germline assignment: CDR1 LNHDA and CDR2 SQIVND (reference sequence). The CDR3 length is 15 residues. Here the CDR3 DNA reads TGTGCCAGTAGCCTCGGACAGGACGCCTACAATGAGCAGTTCTTC. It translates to CASSLGQDAYNEQFF.

Here the CDR3 DNA reads TGTGCCAGCTCACCACTCTTGCGGGGAGGACAAGAGACCCAGTACTTC. This gives the protein CASSPLLRGGQETQYF. This rearrangement joins TRBV18 to TRBJ2-5; weak D call: TRBD2 (6 bases). Germline V gives CDR1 KGHSH, CDR2 LQKENI. This CDR3 spans 16 amino acids. Trimming cost V 1 base and J 2 bases, with 14 bases left between them. The full variable domain, its missing parts supplied by reference TRBV18 and TRBJ2-5, is NAGVMQNPRHLVRRRGQEARLRCSPMKGHSHVYWYRQLPEEGLKFMVYLQKENIIDESGMPKERFSAEFPKEGPSILRIQQVVRGDSAAYFCASSPLLRGGQETQYFGPGTRLLVL.

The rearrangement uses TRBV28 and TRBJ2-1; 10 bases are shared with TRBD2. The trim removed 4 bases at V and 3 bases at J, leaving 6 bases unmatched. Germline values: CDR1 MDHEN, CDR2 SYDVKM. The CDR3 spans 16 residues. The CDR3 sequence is CASSYPGLADYNEQFF. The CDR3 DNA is TGTGCCAGCAGTTACCCAGGACTAGCGGACTACAATGAGCAGTTCTTC.

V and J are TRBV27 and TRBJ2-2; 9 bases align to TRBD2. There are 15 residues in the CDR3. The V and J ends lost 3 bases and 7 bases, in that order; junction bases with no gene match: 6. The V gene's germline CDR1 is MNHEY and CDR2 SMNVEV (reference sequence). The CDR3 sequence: CASSFSREGLGELFF. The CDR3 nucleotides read TGTGCCAGCAGTTTTTCGCGGGAGGGCCTCGGGGAGCTGTTTTTT.

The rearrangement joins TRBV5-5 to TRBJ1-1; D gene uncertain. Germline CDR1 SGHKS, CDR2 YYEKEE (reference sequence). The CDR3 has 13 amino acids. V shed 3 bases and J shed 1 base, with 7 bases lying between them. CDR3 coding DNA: TGTGCCAGCAGCTCCCACGGGAACACTGAAGCTTTCTTT. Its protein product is CASSSHGNTEAFF.

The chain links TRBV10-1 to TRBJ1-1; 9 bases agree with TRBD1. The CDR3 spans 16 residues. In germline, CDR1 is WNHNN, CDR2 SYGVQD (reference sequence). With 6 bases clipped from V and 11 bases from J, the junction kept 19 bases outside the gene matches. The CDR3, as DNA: TGCGCCAGCAGCGAAATTCGGACAGGGGAAGGGGGGGAGGCTTTCTTT. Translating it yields CASSEIRTGEGGEAFF.

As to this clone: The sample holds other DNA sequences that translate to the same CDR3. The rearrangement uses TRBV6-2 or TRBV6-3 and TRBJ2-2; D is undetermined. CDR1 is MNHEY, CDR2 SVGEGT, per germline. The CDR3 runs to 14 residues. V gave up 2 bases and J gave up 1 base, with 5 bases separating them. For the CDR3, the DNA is TGTGCCAGCAGTTACGGCAGGAACACCGGGGAGCTGTTTTTT. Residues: CASSYGRNTGELFF.

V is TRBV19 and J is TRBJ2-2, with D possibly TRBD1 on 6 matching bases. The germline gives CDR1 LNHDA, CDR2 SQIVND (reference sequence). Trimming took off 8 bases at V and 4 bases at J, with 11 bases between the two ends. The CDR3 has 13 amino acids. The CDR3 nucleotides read TGTGCCAGTGGCGACAGGCGCACCGGGGAGCTGTTTTTT. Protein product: CASGDRRTGELFF.

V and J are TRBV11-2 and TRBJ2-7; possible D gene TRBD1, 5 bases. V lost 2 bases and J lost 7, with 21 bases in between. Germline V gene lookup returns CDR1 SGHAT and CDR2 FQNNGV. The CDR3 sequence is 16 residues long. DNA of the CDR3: TGTGCCAGCAGCTTATTTAGGGGAACCTTAATAGATGAGCAGTACTTC. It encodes CASSLFRGTLIDEQYF.

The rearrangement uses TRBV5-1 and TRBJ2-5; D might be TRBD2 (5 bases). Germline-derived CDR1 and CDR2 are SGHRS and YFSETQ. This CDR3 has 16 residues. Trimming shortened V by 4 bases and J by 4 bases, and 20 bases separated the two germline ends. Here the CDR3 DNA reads TGCGCCAGCAGCCCTGGTGAATGGACCCGGGGAGAGACCCAGTACTTC. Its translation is CASSPGEWTRGETQYF.

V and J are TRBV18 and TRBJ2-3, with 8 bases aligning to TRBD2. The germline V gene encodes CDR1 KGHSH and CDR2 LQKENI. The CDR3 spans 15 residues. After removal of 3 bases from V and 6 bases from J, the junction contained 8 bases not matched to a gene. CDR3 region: CASSPESAGVDTQYF. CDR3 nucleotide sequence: TGTGCCAGCTCACCTGAGTCAGCGGGGGTGGATACGCAGTATTTT.

In nucleotides, the CDR3 is TGTGCCACCGCCCCGAGCCCCTATAATTCACCCCTCCACTTT. This codes for CATAPSPYNSPLHF. The rearrangement joins TRBV9 to TRBJ1-6; D gene uncertain. Germline V gene lookup returns CDR1 SGDLS and CDR2 YYNGEE. This CDR3 spans 14 amino acids. Trimming pared 9 bases from V and 2 bases from J, leaving 12 bases between.

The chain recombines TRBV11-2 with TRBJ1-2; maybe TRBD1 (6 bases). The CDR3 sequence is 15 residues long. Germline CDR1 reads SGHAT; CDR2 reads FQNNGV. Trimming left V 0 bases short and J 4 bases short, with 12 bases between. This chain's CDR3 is CASSLEGGQIYGYTF. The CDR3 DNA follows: TGTGCCAGCAGCTTAGAGGGCGGACAGATCTATGGCTACACCTTC.

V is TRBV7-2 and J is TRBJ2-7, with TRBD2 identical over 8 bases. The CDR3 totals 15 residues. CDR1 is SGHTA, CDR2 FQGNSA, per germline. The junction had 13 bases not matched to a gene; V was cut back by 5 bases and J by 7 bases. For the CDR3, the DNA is TGTGCCAGCAGCCATCGGACTAGCAGAGTTAAAGAGCAGTACTTC. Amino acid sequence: CASSHRTSRVKEQYF.

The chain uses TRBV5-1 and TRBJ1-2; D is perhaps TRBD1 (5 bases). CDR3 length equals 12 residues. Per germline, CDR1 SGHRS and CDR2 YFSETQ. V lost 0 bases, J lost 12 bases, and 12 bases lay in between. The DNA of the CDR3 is TGCGCCAGCAGCTTGGCCGGGGGACTCAACACCTTC. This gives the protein CASSLAGGLNTF.

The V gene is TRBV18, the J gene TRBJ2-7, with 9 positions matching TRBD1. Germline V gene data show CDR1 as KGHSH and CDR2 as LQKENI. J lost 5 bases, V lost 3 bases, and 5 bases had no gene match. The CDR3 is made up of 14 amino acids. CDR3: CASSPTGQGNEQYF. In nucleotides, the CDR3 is TGTGCCAGCTCACCGACGGGACAGGGTAACGAGCAGTACTTC.

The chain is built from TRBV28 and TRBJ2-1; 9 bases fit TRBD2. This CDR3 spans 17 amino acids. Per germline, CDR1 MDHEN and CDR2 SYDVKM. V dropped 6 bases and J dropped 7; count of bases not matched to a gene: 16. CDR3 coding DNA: TGTGCCAGCAGCCGACAACCCAGCGGGAGGAGCCGGAATGAGCAGTTCTTC. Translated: CASSRQPSGRSRNEQFF.